The 6 T cell receptor beta chains given below trace back to one sample, sequenced in a study of cytomegalovirus exposure and HLA in healthy donors. Researchers ran the PCR with 60 Vbeta and 13 Jbeta primers. The table came from immunoSEQ multiplex PCR; TCRdb's copy has only in-frame clones and leaves some out. The table shows approximately 100,000 clones, with 71% occurring only once. Sequenced sample: PBMCs. All receptors derive from a female donor in good health and CMV-seronegative.

V usage is TRBV28 and J usage is TRBJ2-1, with D unclear. Trimming stripped 2 bases from V and 2 bases from J, with 7 bases between. The germline V gene encodes CDR1 MDHEN and CDR2 SYDVKM. The CDR3 is made up of 14 amino acids. The CDR3 is CASSLTNTYNEQFF. The CDR3 nucleotides are TGTGCCAGCAGTTTAACTAATACCTACAATGAGCAGTTCTTC.

The chain carries TRBV19 and TRBJ1-5; the match to TRBD1 covers 12 bases. V lost 6 bases to trimming and J lost 2 bases; unmatched junction nucleotides: 8. Germline V gives CDR1 LNHDA, CDR2 SQIVND (reference sequence). The CDR3 is 17 residues long. The CDR3 bases are TGTGCCAGTAGCCCCGGGACAGGGGGCGCGGGCAATCAGCCCCAGCATTTT. Amino acid sequence: CASSPGTGGAGNQPQHF.

This chain joins TRBV1 and TRBJ2-7; TRBD2 was called by the table and not checked on the DNA. TRBV1 is flagged as a pseudogene. The CDR3 extends over 14 amino acids. CDR3 bases: TGCACCAGCAGCCAAGATAACGAGGCTTACGAGCAGTACTTC. Encoded protein: CTSSQDNEAYEQYF.

This clone was seen more than once but under ten times. An end of the junction does not agree with germline; a read error may underlie this. This chain connects TRBV7-7 to TRBJ1-3, with TRBD1 as a possible D gene (6 bases). The CDR3 spans 18 residues. The V gene's germline CDR1 is SSHAT and CDR2 FNYEAQ (reference sequence). The CDR3 DNA follows: TGTGCTAGCAGCTTAGGGACAATCTCTAATAGCTCTGGAAACACCATATATTTT. Encoded protein: CASSLGTISNSSGNTIYF.

The genes are TRBV7-2 and TRBJ1-3; D perhaps matches TRBD1 (5 bases). V shed 5 bases and J shed 0 bases, with 17 bases lying between them. Looked up from germline, CDR1 is SGHTA and CDR2 is FQGNSA. The CDR3 extends over 17 amino acids. The CDR3 spells CASSPQGGLISGNTIYF. The CDR3, as DNA: TGTGCCAGCAGCCCTCAGGGAGGGCTTATCTCTGGAAACACCATATATTTT.

The CDR3 spells CASRLASGSNEQFF. CDR3 bases: TGTGCCAGCCGGTTGGCTAGCGGGAGTAATGAGCAGTTCTTC. The rearrangement joins TRBV6-6 to TRBJ2-1; 10 nucleotides match TRBD2. CDR3 length equals 14 residues. The germline gives CDR1 MNHNY, CDR2 SVGAGI (reference sequence). Unmatched junction bases numbered 8, after V lost 8 bases and J lost 7 bases.